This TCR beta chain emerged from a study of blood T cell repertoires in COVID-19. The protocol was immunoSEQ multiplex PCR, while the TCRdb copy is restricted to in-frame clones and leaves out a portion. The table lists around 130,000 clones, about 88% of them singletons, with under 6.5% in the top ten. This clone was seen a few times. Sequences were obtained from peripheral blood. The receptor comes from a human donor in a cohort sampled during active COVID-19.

CDR3 amino acids: CASSSWLSTEAFF. DNA of the CDR3: TGTGCCAGCAGCTCCTGGTTGAGCACTGAAGCTTTCTTT. This chain links TRBV7-8 with TRBJ1-1; D gene unclear. The V and J ends lost 4 bases and 4 bases respectively, with 10 bases between them. Per the germline V gene, CDR1 is SGHVS and CDR2 is FQNEAQ. The CDR3 consists of 13 residues.